One and the same sample provided the 19 T cell receptor beta chains below, sequenced in a study of cytomegalovirus exposure and HLA in healthy donors. PCR amplification relied on 60 Vbeta primers (plus 13 Jbeta primers). Using immunoSEQ multiplex PCR, the repertoire was profiled, and TCRdb retains in-frame clones only, with some absent. The sample carries approximately 260,000 clones, around 90% recorded once. Sequenced sample: PBMCs. The receptors shown here come from a girl aged 2-10 years in good health and CMV-seronegative.

The rearrangement links TRBV5-1 to TRBJ2-7, with 14 positions matching TRBD2. The CDR3 has 18 residues. Germline CDR1 and CDR2: SGHRS and YFSETQ. The V gene end was trimmed by 2 bases and the J gene end by 2 bases; junction bases not matched to a gene: 9. The CDR3 region is CASSLRVRLAGGPYEQYF. CDR3 nucleotide sequence: TGCGCCAGCAGCTTACGTGTGAGACTAGCGGGAGGGCCCTACGAGCAGTACTTC.

Turning to this clone: Other DNA variants within this sample encode the same CDR3. CDR3 protein: CASSLGQGSDTQYF. In nucleotides, the CDR3 is TGCGCCAGCAGCTTGGGACAGGGATCAGATACGCAGTATTTT. The genes are TRBV5-1 and TRBJ2-3, with 7 nucleotides matching TRBD1. CDR3 size: 14 residues. J gave up 4 bases and V 0 bases, and 2 bases lay outside the gene matches. Per the germline V gene, CDR1 is SGHRS and CDR2 is YFSETQ.

The genes are TRBV19 and TRBJ2-7; 10 nucleotides align to TRBD1. The V gene end was trimmed by 5 bases and the J gene end by 3 bases; junction bases not matched to a gene: 7. Per the germline V gene, CDR1 is LNHDA and CDR2 is SQIVND (reference sequence). The length of the CDR3 is 15 residues. CDR3 sequence reads: CASSPRDRGIYEQYF. DNA for the CDR3: TGTGCCAGTAGTCCCCGGGACAGGGGAATCTACGAGCAGTACTTC.

This chain links TRBV7-9 with TRBJ2-7, with 7 positions matching TRBD2. This CDR3 comprises 12 residues. V shed 5 bases and J 6 bases; nucleotides not matched to a gene: 4. Germline CDR1 reads SEHNR; CDR2 reads FQNEAQ (reference sequence). CDR3 sequence reads: CASSLGGVEQYF. The CDR3 coding sequence is TGTGCCAGCAGCCTGGGAGGGGTCGAGCAGTACTTC.

Note on this clone: In the same sample, other DNA sequences code for this CDR3. The chain employs TRBV7-9 and TRBJ1-1; D is ambiguous. Trimming took 2 bases from V and 2 from J, leaving 6 bases between them. CDR3 length equals 13 residues. CDR1 and CDR2 from the germline V gene are SEHNR and FQNEAQ (reference sequence). CDR3: CASSLTDNTEAFF. CDR3 bases: TGTGCCAGCAGCTTAACTGATAACACTGAAGCTTTCTTT.

The chain is built from TRBV6-5 and TRBJ1-1; the D is unclear. The CDR3 has 14 residues. CDR1 is MNHEY and CDR2 is SVGAGI in the germline V gene. V dropped 5 bases and J dropped 4 bases, with 14 bases sitting between them. The CDR3 region has the DNA TGTGCCAGCAGTCAATCCACTAGGGTCACTGAAGCTTTCTTT. Residues: CASSQSTRVTEAFF.

J is TRBJ1-2 and V is TRBV25-1; 8 bases align to TRBD1. This CDR3 region has 14 residues. Germline CDR1 MGHDK, CDR2 SYGVNS. The trim removed 1 base at V and 7 bases at J, leaving 5 bases unmatched. The CDR3 DNA follows: TGTGCCAGCAGTGAATTACAGGGGGAGGCTGGCTACACCTTC. Its protein product is CASSELQGEAGYTF.

The chain has TRBV10-2 and TRBJ2-3; a possible D gene is TRBD2 (5 bases). Germline CDR1 and CDR2: WSHSY and SAAADI. Trimming took 0 bases from V and 1 from J, leaving 8 bases between them. The CDR3 totals 15 residues. DNA of the CDR3: TGCGCCAGCAGTGAGTCTAGCGCCCGCACAGATACGCAGTATTTT. Translating it yields CASSESSARTDTQYF.

The chain employs TRBV4-2 and TRBJ1-2; TRBD1 matches at 7 bases. From germline, CDR1 is LGHNA and CDR2 YNFKEQ. The length of the CDR3 is 16 residues. With V trimmed by 2 bases and J by 2 bases, 8 bases remained unmatched. The CDR3 sequence: CASSQTPGDSNYGYTF. CDR3 nucleotides: TGTGCCAGCAGCCAAACGCCGGGGGACAGCAACTATGGCTACACCTTC.

This sequence joins TRBV7-9 and TRBJ2-1; TRBD2 matches at 8 bases. The ends lost 5 bases at V and 2 bases at J; junction bases unmatched: 5. CDR3 length equals 15 residues. Germline CDR1 reads SEHNR; CDR2 reads FQNEAQ (reference sequence). The CDR3 DNA is TGTGCCAGCAGCCCGCGGGGGGCCCCCTACAATGAGCAGTTCTTC. Translation gives CASSPRGAPYNEQFF.

The chain joins TRBV7-9 to TRBJ2-1; no firm D call. The CDR3 is made up of 12 amino acids. Germline CDR1 is SEHNR and CDR2 is FQNEAQ (reference sequence). Trimming pared 7 bases from V and 4 bases from J, leaving 8 bases between. The CDR3 here is CASMLEYNEQFF. CDR3 nucleotides: TGTGCCAGCATGCTAGAATACAATGAGCAGTTCTTC.

This clone was seen just once. This chain links TRBV12-5 with TRBJ1-1, with D uncertain. This CDR3 is built from 12 residues. The V and J ends lost 2 bases and 7 bases respectively, with 8 bases between them. Germline-derived CDR1 and CDR2 are LGHNT and FRNRAP. This chain's CDR3 is CASGLIPGEAFF. The CDR3 DNA is TGTGCTAGTGGTTTGATTCCAGGTGAAGCTTTCTTT.

This clone has a single count. The chain carries TRBV12-5 and TRBJ2-5; 8 nucleotides line up with TRBD2. J gave up 4 bases and V 2 bases, and 15 bases lay outside the gene matches. This CDR3 is 18 amino acids long. Germline V gives CDR1 LGHNT, CDR2 FRNRAP. CDR3 nucleotides: TGTGCTAGTGGTTTGCCCCCCAGCCTTAGCGGGACCAGAGAGACCCAGTACTTC. The encoded protein is CASGLPPSLSGTRETQYF.

This chain uses TRBV5-6 with TRBJ2-7; 12 bases match TRBD2. This CDR3 has 18 amino acids. V lost 4 bases, J lost 3 bases, and 14 bases stayed unmatched. Germline values: CDR1 SGHDT, CDR2 YYEEEE. The CDR3, as DNA: TGTGCCAGCAGCCCCCCGACTAGCGGGAGAGTGTCCTACTACGAGCAGTACTTC. It is translated as CASSPPTSGRVSYYEQYF.

The chain links TRBV19 to TRBJ2-7; no clear D gene. The CDR3 is 13 amino acids. Trimming left V 3 bases short and J 0 bases short, with 6 bases between. The germline V gene encodes CDR1 LNHDA and CDR2 SQIVND (reference sequence). CDR3 nucleotide sequence: TGTGCCAGTAGTATGGCAAGCTCCTACGAGCAGTACTTC. It translates to CASSMASSYEQYF.

The rearrangement joins TRBV30 to TRBJ1-4; no clear D. V was cut by 1 base and J by 6 bases, with 18 bases left in between. Germline CDR1 reads GTSNPN; CDR2 reads SVGIG (reference sequence). The CDR3 has 16 residues. As DNA, the CDR3 is TGTGCCTGGAGTGCGAGCACAGCCTTGCTTTATGAAAAACTGTTTTTT. Translated: CAWSASTALLYEKLFF.

This chain uses TRBV4-1 with TRBJ2-6, with D maybe TRBD1 (5 bases). Germline V CDR1 and CDR2: MGHRA, YSYEKL. V was cut by 0 bases and J by 2 bases, with 20 bases left in between. The CDR3 spans 20 residues. The CDR3 DNA is TGCGCCAGCAGCCAAGATGTATACGACGGTAGGGGCGCTGGGGCCAACGTCCTGACTTTC. Its translation is CASSQDVYDGRGAGANVLTF.

The CDR3 bases are TGCGCCAGCAGCGGCGCAGGGGCACACAATGAGCAGTTCTTC. Protein product: CASSGAGAHNEQFF. The gene calls are TRBV5-1 and TRBJ2-1; perhaps TRBD1 as D (6 bases). Trimming stripped 4 bases from V and 5 bases from J, with 13 bases between. CDR3 length equals 14 residues. Germline loops: CDR1 SGHRS, CDR2 YFSETQ.

This chain joins TRBV7-6 and TRBJ1-1; TRBD1 might be the D (5 bases). With 0 bases removed from V and 10 bases from J, the gap between germline ends came to 15 bases. Looked up from germline, CDR1 is SGHVS and CDR2 is FNYEAQ. The CDR3 covers 14 residues. The CDR3 nucleotides are TGTGCCAGCAGCTTAGCCGGGGGAACGGGTCGAGCTTTCTTT. It is translated as CASSLAGGTGRAFF.